The 24 T cell receptor beta chains in this list originate from one sample, sequenced in a study of blood T cells in healthy people across ages. A second about 6 to 12 cycle PCR used barcoded and J-beta primers. In TCRdb, the 5' RACE reads were re-called with MiXCR into one record per CDR3 protein. The data hold some 1.4 million distinct CDR3 sequences, with 40% to 50% observed a single time. The sequencing sample was made of blood. These receptors all come from a woman between 18 and 29 years old in good health.

Here the CDR3 reads CASSQSENPYEQYF. The CDR3 DNA reads TGTGCCAGCAGCCAAAGCGAGAACCCCTACGAGCAGTACTTC. The J gene is TRBJ2-7, the V gene TRBV3-1; D unresolved. CDR1 is LGHDT, CDR2 YNNKEL, per germline (reference sequence). The CDR3 is made up of 14 amino acids. Trimming pared 2 bases from V and 2 bases from J, leaving 10 bases between.

The genes are TRBV14 and TRBJ2-1, with D hard to call. The germline V and J ends were trimmed by 0 bases and 8 bases, with 14 bases remaining between them. The CDR3 has 15 amino acids. Germline V gene sequence: CDR1 SGHDN, CDR2 FVKESK. As DNA, the CDR3 is TGTGCCAGCAGCCAAGATCACGGCCGAGCGCATGAGCAGTTCTTC. Encoded protein: CASSQDHGRAHEQFF.

This chain links TRBV9 with TRBJ2-1; D may match TRBD1 or TRBD2 (5 bases each). The CDR3 consists of 15 residues. CDR1 is SGDLS and CDR2 is YYNGEE in the germline V gene. The ends were cut back, 0 bases at V and 5 bases at J, with 12 bases in the middle. The CDR3 loop reads CASSVGSGPHNEQFF. CDR3 sequence (DNA): TGTGCCAGCAGCGTAGGATCGGGGCCCCACAATGAGCAGTTCTTC. Using reference TRBV9 and TRBJ2-1 for the parts outside the CDR3, the full variable domain is DSGVTQTPKHLITATGQRVTLRCSPRSGDLSVYWYQQSLDQGLQFLIQYYNGEERAKGNILERFSAQQFPDLHSELNLSSLELGDSALYFCASSVGSGPHNEQFFGPGTRLTVL.

The V and J genes are TRBV20-1 and TRBJ1-6; D not certain. CDR3 size: 15 residues. Germline loops: CDR1 DFQATT, CDR2 SNEGSKA (reference sequence). Trimming removed 3 bases from V and 0 bases from J, with 9 bases in between. This chain's CDR3 is CSASDSSSYNSPLHF. DNA for the CDR3: TGCAGTGCTAGTGACTCCAGCTCCTATAATTCACCCCTCCACTTT.

The J gene is TRBJ2-1, the V gene TRBV19, with D maybe TRBD2 (6 bases). This CDR3 comprises 13 residues. Germline assignment: CDR1 LNHDA and CDR2 SQIVND (reference sequence). V was pared by 5 bases and J by 9 bases, with 14 bases between. CDR3 loop: CASSPRPGSEQFF. The CDR3 DNA follows: TGTGCCAGTAGTCCCCGTCCCGGGAGTGAGCAGTTCTTC.

The V call is TRBV5-5, the J call TRBJ1-6; TRBD1 might be the D (5 bases). The CDR3 sequence is 16 residues long. The V and J ends lost 4 bases and 0 bases respectively, with 11 bases between them. The germline CDR1 and CDR2 sequences are SGHKS and YYEKEE (reference sequence). CDR3 in DNA: TGTGCCAGCAGCCCGACCGGGGGCTCCTATAATTCACCCCTCCACTTT. This translates into CASSPTGGSYNSPLHF.

J is TRBJ2-1 and V is TRBV6-1; D might be TRBD1 (6 bases). The CDR3 covers 14 residues. Germline V CDR1 and CDR2: MNHNS, SASEGT. Trimming pared 6 bases from V and 6 bases from J, leaving 15 bases between. In DNA, the CDR3 is TGTGCCAGCAGGGTCTGCAGGGGCGGCAATGAGCAGTTCTTC. Residues: CASRVCRGGNEQFF.

In this sample, this clonotype turned up many times. This sequence joins TRBV28 and TRBJ2-6, with 7 positions matching TRBD2. The CDR3 covers 15 residues. J lost 0 bases, V lost 11 bases, and 7 bases had no gene match. Germline-derived CDR1 and CDR2 are MDHEN and SYDVKM. The CDR3 loop is CACGGGSSGANVLTF. The CDR3, as DNA: TGTGCCTGCGGGGGAGGGAGCTCTGGGGCCAACGTCCTGACTTTC.

This rearrangement joins TRBV10-3 to TRBJ1-5; no definite D call. Trimming removed 0 bases at V and 15 bases at J, with 15 bases between. The CDR3 consists of 13 residues. CDR1 ENHRY and CDR2 SYGVKD come from the germline V gene. CDR3: CAISESEDAFMHF. The CDR3 DNA reads TGTGCCATCAGTGAGTCCGAGGACGCCTTCATGCATTTT.

The chain joins TRBV4-1 to TRBJ1-1; a weak D match, TRBD1 (5 bases). V was pared by 2 bases and J by 1 base, with 11 bases between. This CDR3 comprises 15 residues. Germline V gives CDR1 MGHRA, CDR2 YSYEKL. The CDR3 coding sequence is TGCGCCAGCAGCCAACCTCGGGGGGAGAACACTGAAGCTTTCTTT. Protein: CASSQPRGENTEAFF.

The V and J genes are TRBV9 and TRBJ2-5; either TRBD1 or TRBD2 may fit D (5 bases each). The V gene's germline CDR1 is SGDLS and CDR2 YYNGEE. The CDR3 is made up of 14 amino acids. Trimming took off 0 bases at V and 5 bases at J, with 11 bases between the two ends. CDR3 protein: CASSVGAAGETQYF. In DNA, the CDR3 is TGTGCCAGCAGCGTAGGAGCGGCAGGGGAGACCCAGTACTTC.

This chain uses TRBV5-1 with TRBJ2-2; 12 bases are a match to TRBD2. Trimming cost V 4 bases and J 8 bases; bases outside gene matches: 3. Germline V gives CDR1 SGHRS, CDR2 YFSETQ. The CDR3 sequence is 14 residues long. The CDR3 here is CASSATSGGGELFF. CDR3 nucleotide sequence: TGCGCCAGCAGCGCGACTAGCGGGGGAGGGGAGCTGTTTTTT.

The chain couples TRBV12-3 or TRBV12-4 to TRBJ2-4; D might be TRBD2 (6 bases). The V end lost 3 bases, the J end lost 15 bases, and 21 bases lay between the germline ends. The CDR3 extends over 14 amino acids. CDR3 DNA: TGTGCCAGCAGTTTCGGAGGGCCCGAGGAGACCCGGTACTTC. This sequence encodes CASSFGGPEETRYF.

This clonotype occurred many times. The V gene is TRBV3-1, the J gene TRBJ2-7; 8 bases match TRBD2. Germline V gene data show CDR1 as LGHDT and CDR2 as YNNKEL (reference sequence). The CDR3 extends over 13 amino acids. The ends lost 2 bases at V and 3 bases at J; junction bases unmatched: 0. CDR3 nucleotide sequence: TGTGCCAGCAGCCAAACTAGCGGCTACGAGCAGTACTTC. It codes for CASSQTSGYEQYF.

The chain couples TRBV11-2 to TRBJ2-5, with D unclear. The CDR3 is 13 residues long. V was clipped by 1 base and J by 7 bases, with 10 bases between them. CDR1 and CDR2 (germline): SGHAT, FQNNGV. The CDR3 sequence is CASSLAGGRTQYF. CDR3 in DNA: TGTGCCAGCAGCTTAGCCGGCGGACGGACCCAGTACTTC. Full variable domain (remainder filled in from reference TRBV11-2 and TRBJ2-5): EAGVAQSPRYKIIEKRQSVAFWCNPISGHATLYWYQQILGQGPKLLIQFQNNGVVDDSQLPKDRFSAERLKGVDSTLKIQPAKLEDSAVYLCASSLAGGRTQYFGPGTRLLVL.

This clonotype was detected a few times. This chain joins TRBV3-1 and TRBJ2-1, with D uncertain. Trimming cost V 0 bases and J 2 bases, with 11 bases left between them. CDR1 and CDR2 from the germline V gene are LGHDT and YNNKEL (reference sequence). The CDR3 is 16 amino acids. This CDR3 is CASSQEAAEAYNEQFF. In nucleotides, the CDR3 is TGTGCCAGCAGCCAAGAGGCGGCAGAGGCCTACAATGAGCAGTTCTTC.

The genes are TRBV5-1 and TRBJ1-2; D gene uncertain. This CDR3 has 12 residues. V was trimmed by 1 base and J by 8 bases, leaving 9 bases between them. Germline V gene lookup returns CDR1 SGHRS and CDR2 YFSETQ. CDR3 in amino acids: CASSLSRRGYTF. CDR3 in DNA: TGCGCCAGCAGCTTGAGCAGAAGGGGCTACACCTTC.

This clonotype was detected a few times. V usage is TRBV20-1 and J usage is TRBJ2-1; 10 positions agree with TRBD2. Per germline, CDR1 DFQATT and CDR2 SNEGSKA (reference sequence). The CDR3 length is 15 residues. The V segment lost 3 bases and the J segment 6 bases; nucleotides outside the gene matches: 8. CDR3 sequence: CSARGASGRGNEQFF. The CDR3, as DNA: TGCAGTGCTAGGGGTGCTAGCGGGAGAGGCAATGAGCAGTTCTTC.

The CDR3 DNA is TGTGCCAGCAGCCCAAGACAGGGGGTGCCCTCTAACTATGGCTACACCTTC. This gives the protein CASSPRQGVPSNYGYTF. This chain uses TRBV7-8 with TRBJ1-2; TRBD1 matches at 9 bases. The junction had 10 bases not matched to a gene; V was cut back by 5 bases and J by 0 bases. Germline assignment: CDR1 SGHVS and CDR2 FQNEAQ. This CDR3 has 17 amino acids.

This clonotype showed up just a few times. The chain links TRBV29-1 to TRBJ1-2; D possibly corresponds to TRBD1 (6 bases). The ends were cut back, 7 bases at V and 7 bases at J, with 31 bases in the middle. The V gene's germline CDR1 is SQVTM and CDR2 ANQGSEA. The CDR3 spans 17 residues. Here the CDR3 DNA reads TGCAGCGCCAGGGGAACGCAAATGATTACGCCGTCCAGTGGCTACACCTTC. The encoded protein is CSARGTQMITPSSGYTF.

The chain recombines TRBV2 with TRBJ1-4; TRBD1 matches 9 bases. Losses at the gene ends were 5 bases for V and 5 bases for J; bases not matched to a gene: 6. The CDR3 totals 15 residues. Germline CDR1 reads SNHLY; CDR2 reads FYNNEI. CDR3 amino acids: CASSKSTGGNEKLFF. CDR3 sequence (DNA): TGTGCCAGCAGTAAATCGACAGGGGGGAATGAAAAACTGTTTTTT.

CDR3 DNA sequence: TGCGCCAGCAGCTTGCGGGCTCCCGAAACAGATACGCAGTATTTT. Its translation: CASSLRAPETDTQYF. V gene TRBV5-1 combines with J gene TRBJ2-3, with D unresolved. The V end was cut by 1 base, the J end by 3 bases, with 12 bases between. Per germline, CDR1 SGHRS and CDR2 YFSETQ. This CDR3 spans 15 amino acids.

The chain couples TRBV29-1 to TRBJ2-1; D is unclear. Germline CDR1 SQVTM, CDR2 ANQGSEA. The CDR3 spans 13 residues. V was pared by 1 base and J by 3 bases, with 7 bases between. The CDR3 DNA is TGCAGCGTTGAAGTAAGAAACTACAATGAGCAGTTCTTC. It specifies CSVEVRNYNEQFF.

V usage is TRBV12-3 or TRBV12-4 and J usage is TRBJ2-5; 7 nucleotides agree with TRBD1. The tail of the sequence fits TRBJ2-7 better, so the J call may be wrong. CDR3 length: 14 amino acids. The CDR3 protein is CASRKGGAPYEQYF. Written as DNA, the CDR3 is TGTGCCAGCAGGAAAGGGGGCGCCCCCTACGAGCAGTACTTC.